A single sample gave rise to the 25 T cell receptor beta chains below, sequenced in a study of T cell changes during pregnancy in multiple sclerosis. Sequencing used immunoSEQ multiplex PCR; TCRdb keeps in-frame clones, though not all of them. The sample lists 42,000 or so clones; 90% were seen once. The starting material was CD8+ T cells from peripheral blood mononuclear cells, obtained in the first trimester of pregnancy. The origin of the receptors is a female donor with multiple sclerosis, enrolled in a pregnancy study.

This chain links TRBV4-2 with TRBJ2-1, with D maybe TRBD2 (5 bases). The CDR3 covers 17 residues. The V end lost 5 bases, the J end lost 7 bases, and 24 bases lay between the germline ends. Germline V gene data show CDR1 as LGHNA and CDR2 as YNFKEQ. DNA for the CDR3: TGTGCCAGCAGCTATCGGGGTTTGGGTTATTTTCGGAATGAGCAGTTCTTC. It is translated as CASSYRGLGYFRNEQFF.

This clone was recorded a few times. The rearrangement links TRBV30 to TRBJ1-5; D ambiguous. V gave up 2 bases and J gave up 5 bases, with 7 bases separating them. There are 12 residues in the CDR3. Germline V CDR1 and CDR2: GTSNPN, SVGIG (reference sequence). CDR3 sequence: CAWSLGYQPQHF. CDR3 nucleotides: TGTGCCTGGAGTTTGGGCTATCAGCCCCAGCATTTT.

The V and J genes are TRBV29-1 and TRBJ1-1; D perhaps matches TRBD1 (5 bases). Germline V lookup: CDR1 SQVTM, CDR2 ANQGSEA. The CDR3 runs 12 residues. V was clipped by 6 bases and J by 4 bases, with 12 bases between them. DNA of the CDR3: TGCAGCGTCGTCGGGGGGGGCACTGAAGCTTTCTTT. It specifies CSVVGGGTEAFF.

V and J are TRBV29-1 and TRBJ2-1, with a possible D match to TRBD1 (5 bases). V was pared by 1 base and J by 7 bases, with 20 bases between. The CDR3 totals 16 residues. The germline CDR1 and CDR2 sequences are SQVTM and ANQGSEA. The CDR3 is CSVEGGRLLSQNEQFF. CDR3 bases: TGCAGCGTTGAAGGGGGCCGACTCCTGTCCCAGAATGAGCAGTTCTTC.

The chain is built from TRBV27 and TRBJ2-1; D unresolved. The ends were cut back, 5 bases at V and 9 bases at J, with 20 bases in the middle. The CDR3 consists of 15 residues. Germline lookup yields CDR1 MNHEY and CDR2 SMNVEV (reference sequence). CDR3 in amino acids: CASSLPGLGVGEQFF. The CDR3, as DNA: TGTGCCAGCAGTCTCCCCGGCCTAGGTGTTGGTGAGCAGTTCTTC.

The gene calls are TRBV7-8 and TRBJ1-2, with D tentatively TRBD1 (5 bases). V lost 4 bases and J 6 bases, leaving 21 bases between the germline ends. The germline CDR1 and CDR2 sequences are SGHVS and FQNEAQ. CDR3 length: 16 amino acids. CDR3 region: CASSSPSSEVRDGYTF. DNA for the CDR3: TGTGCCAGCAGCTCGCCCTCCTCTGAAGTCAGGGATGGCTACACCTTC.

V is TRBV5-1 and J is TRBJ2-2; 9 bases are a match to TRBD2. CDR1 SGHRS and CDR2 YFSETQ come from the germline V gene. Trimming removed 1 base from V and 4 bases from J; junction bases left unmatched: 5. The CDR3 sequence is 16 residues long. The CDR3: CASSLWGLASTGELFF. In DNA form, the CDR3 reads TGCGCCAGCAGCTTGTGGGGACTAGCATCCACCGGGGAGCTGTTTTTT.

Only one count was recorded for this clone. The chain couples TRBV29-1 to TRBJ1-2; D may be TRBD1 (5 bases). CDR1 SQVTM and CDR2 ANQGSEA come from the germline V gene. The CDR3 runs to 14 residues. Trimming shortened V by 7 bases and J by 5 bases, and 20 bases separated the two germline ends. CDR3 bases: TGCAGCGATCTTCCCTTCGACAGCCCTTATGGCTACACCTTC. Its protein is CSDLPFDSPYGYTF.

The J gene is TRBJ2-2, the V gene TRBV4-3; TRBD1 agrees at 12 bases. Germline CDR1 reads LGHNA; CDR2 reads YSLEER. Trimming cost V 4 bases and J 6 bases; bases outside gene matches: 12. The CDR3 sequence is 18 residues long. In DNA form, the CDR3 reads TGCGCCAGCAGCCCCGGGACAGGGGGCGAACTAGTTCCCGGGGAGCTGTTTTTT. Encoded protein: CASSPGTGGELVPGELFF.

The V call is TRBV6-6, the J call TRBJ2-3; D is unclear. Germline V lookup: CDR1 MNHNY, CDR2 SVGAGI (reference sequence). CDR3 size: 11 residues. V was shortened by 8 bases and J by 4 bases, with 7 bases between the two germline ends. The CDR3 loop reads CASGLSDTQYF. DNA of the CDR3: TGTGCCAGCGGGCTCTCAGATACGCAGTATTTT.

The CDR3 is CATSRVEQGSNEQFF. The CDR3 region has the DNA TGTGCCACCAGCAGAGTCGAGCAGGGGAGCAATGAGCAGTTCTTC. V and J are TRBV15 and TRBJ2-1; TRBD1 might be the D (6 bases). This CDR3 contains 15 residues. Germline assignment: CDR1 LNHNV and CDR2 YYDKDF (reference sequence). Deletions cut 1 base from V and 6 bases from J, with 13 bases between.

The chain recombines TRBV7-9 with TRBJ1-2; 10 nucleotides line up with TRBD1. The CDR3 extends over 17 amino acids. V trimming: 5 bases; J trimming: 3 bases; junction bases outside the gene matches: 12. In germline, CDR1 is SEHNR, CDR2 FQNEAQ (reference sequence). The chain's CDR3 is CASSTLGQGVMYYGYTF. In nucleotides, the CDR3 is TGTGCCAGCAGCACCCTAGGACAGGGGGTAATGTACTATGGCTACACCTTC.

V and J are TRBV9 and TRBJ1-1; TRBD1 is a possible D gene (6 bases). This CDR3 has 13 amino acids. Trimming removed 5 bases from V and 5 bases from J, with 13 bases in between. Germline assignment: CDR1 SGDLS and CDR2 YYNGEE. CDR3 region: CASSIGGGTEAFF. For the CDR3, the DNA is TGTGCCAGCAGTATAGGGGGAGGGACTGAAGCTTTCTTT.

This chain connects TRBV7-7 to TRBJ2-1; TRBD2 aligns across 8 bases. CDR1 and CDR2 (germline): SSHAT, FNYEAQ (reference sequence). The J segment lost 7 bases and the V segment lost 8 bases, leaving 13 bases of the junction unmatched. The CDR3 is 15 amino acids. The CDR3 loop is CASVLKAGEVNEQFF. In nucleotides, the CDR3 is TGTGCCAGCGTCCTGAAAGCGGGAGAGGTTAATGAGCAGTTCTTC.

This clone was seen only once. The chain recombines TRBV9 with TRBJ2-1; D perhaps matches TRBD2 (5 bases). The germline V gene encodes CDR1 SGDLS and CDR2 YYNGEE. The length of the CDR3 is 18 residues. V lost 4 bases and J lost 0, with 20 bases in between. CDR3 sequence: CASSPSHRRSSSYNEQFF. Written as DNA, the CDR3 is TGTGCCAGCAGCCCAAGTCACCGGAGGAGTAGCTCCTACAATGAGCAGTTCTTC.

Here the CDR3 reads CASSDSEGGGGELFF. For the CDR3, the DNA is TGTGCCAGCAGTGACTCTGAGGGTGGAGGCGGGGAGCTGTTTTTT. The chain links TRBV6-4 to TRBJ2-2; D may be TRBD2 (5 bases). This CDR3 has 15 amino acids. V was trimmed by 0 bases and J by 7 bases, leaving 12 bases between them. The germline V gene encodes CDR1 MRHNA and CDR2 SNTAGT.

This clone was seen just once. The chain couples TRBV9 to TRBJ1-4, with TRBD1 as a possible D gene (6 bases). V shed 3 bases and J shed 4 bases, with 10 bases lying between them. CDR1 and CDR2 from the germline V gene are SGDLS and YYNGEE. CDR3 length: 14 amino acids. CDR3 bases: TGTGCCAGCAGCGCTACAGGGTTTAATGAAAAACTGTTTTTT. Its protein is CASSATGFNEKLFF. Drawing the rest from reference TRBV9 and TRBJ1-4, the complete variable domain is DSGVTQTPKHLITATGQRVTLRCSPRSGDLSVYWYQQSLDQGLQFLIQYYNGEERAKGNILERFSAQQFPDLHSELNLSSLELGDSALYFCASSATGFNEKLFFGSGTQLSVL.

This clone was observed once. The junction differs from germline at one of its ends, possibly a read error. This chain uses TRBV6-4 with TRBJ2-3; the match to TRBD2 covers 10 bases. CDR1 is MRHNA, CDR2 SNTAGT, per germline. This CDR3 comprises 15 residues. DNA for the CDR3: TGTGCCAGCAGTGCGCTAGCGGGGGTCACAGGTACGCAGTATTTT. This encodes CASSALAGVTGTQYF.

V and J are TRBV18 and TRBJ1-5; 9 nucleotides agree with TRBD1. With 5 bases clipped from V and 4 bases from J, the junction kept 15 bases outside the gene matches. This CDR3 region has 18 residues. The germline gives CDR1 KGHSH, CDR2 LQKENI. CDR3 bases: TGTGCCAGCTCATCCTCCCCCCCGACAGGGGGAAATAATCAGCCCCAGCATTTT. It is translated as CASSSSPPTGGNNQPQHF. The full variable domain, with the rest looked up from reference TRBV18 and TRBJ1-5, is NAGVMQNPRHLVRRRGQEARLRCSPMKGHSHVYWYRQLPEEGLKFMVYLQKENIIDESGMPKERFSAEFPKEGPSILRIQQVVRGDSAAYFCASSSSPPTGGNNQPQHFGDGTRLSIL.

In DNA form, the CDR3 reads TGTGCCAGCAGCTTAGGTGGGCCCCGCACAGATACGCAGTATTTT. Amino acid sequence: CASSLGGPRTDTQYF. J is TRBJ2-3 and V is TRBV7-9; D gene unclear. CDR3 length: 15 residues. Germline V gives CDR1 SEHNR, CDR2 FQNEAQ (reference sequence). Trimming stripped 1 base from V and 1 base from J, with 9 bases between. Variable domain in full (rest from reference TRBV7-9 and TRBJ2-3): DTGVSQNPRHKITKRGQNVTFRCDPISEHNRLYWYRQTLGQGPEFLTYFQNEAQLEKSRLLSDRFSAERPKGSFSTLEIQRTEQGDSAMYLCASSLGGPRTDTQYFGPGTRLTVL.

The chain uses TRBV13 and TRBJ2-1, with D tentatively TRBD1 (5 bases). Germline V gene lookup returns CDR1 PRHDT and CDR2 FYEKMQ (reference sequence). V was shortened by 5 bases and J by 7 bases, with 18 bases between the two germline ends. The CDR3 totals 15 residues. This CDR3 is CASSHDSGFGNEQFF. The DNA of the CDR3 is TGTGCCAGCAGCCACGACAGTGGCTTTGGGAATGAGCAGTTCTTC. Complete variable domain (other parts from reference TRBV13 and TRBJ2-1): AAGVIQSPRHLIKEKRETATLKCYPIPRHDTVYWYQQGPGQDPQFLISFYEKMQSDKGSIPDRFSAQQFSDYHSELNMSSLELGDSALYFCASSHDSGFGNEQFFGPGTRLTVL.

The chain links TRBV4-1 to TRBJ2-5; weak D call: TRBD1 (5 bases). Germline-derived CDR1 and CDR2 are MGHRA and YSYEKL. CDR3 length: 14 residues. V lost 1 base, J lost 2 bases, and 8 bases lay in between. The CDR3 protein is CASSQGSGQETQYF. CDR3 nucleotide sequence: TGCGCCAGCAGCCAAGGGTCAGGGCAAGAGACCCAGTACTTC.

This chain connects TRBV7-9 to TRBJ2-7; 7 bases are shared with TRBD1. J lost 7 bases, V lost 5 bases, and 11 bases had no gene match. The CDR3 length is 14 residues. Germline V gene sequence: CDR1 SEHNR, CDR2 FQNEAQ (reference sequence). CDR3 sequence: CASSRTGVLEEQYF. DNA for the CDR3: TGTGCCAGCAGCCGAACAGGGGTTTTGGAGGAGCAGTACTTC. Filled out from reference TRBV7-9 and TRBJ2-7, the complete variable domain reads DTGVSQNPRHKITKRGQNVTFRCDPISEHNRLYWYRQTLGQGPEFLTYFQNEAQLEKSRLLSDRFSAERPKGSFSTLEIQRTEQGDSAMYLCASSRTGVLEEQYFGPGTRLTVT.

The V call is TRBV6-5, the J call TRBJ1-2, with TRBD1 as a possible D gene (6 bases). Trimming stripped 5 bases from V and 5 bases from J, with 18 bases between. The CDR3 sequence is 15 residues long. CDR1 and CDR2 from the germline V gene are MNHEY and SVGAGI. The CDR3 spells CASSPTLQGGYGYTF. The CDR3 DNA reads as TGTGCCAGCAGTCCTACTTTACAGGGTGGATATGGCTACACCTTC.

This chain joins TRBV19 and TRBJ2-2, with 7 positions matching TRBD2. The V and J ends lost 6 bases and 7 bases, in that order; junction bases with no gene match: 14. Germline assignment: CDR1 LNHDA and CDR2 SQIVND (reference sequence). CDR3 length equals 16 residues. Written as DNA, the CDR3 is TGTGCCAGTAGACGGGGAGGGGTGCCCTTCGGCGGGGAGCTGTTTTTT. Amino acid sequence: CASRRGGVPFGGELFF.